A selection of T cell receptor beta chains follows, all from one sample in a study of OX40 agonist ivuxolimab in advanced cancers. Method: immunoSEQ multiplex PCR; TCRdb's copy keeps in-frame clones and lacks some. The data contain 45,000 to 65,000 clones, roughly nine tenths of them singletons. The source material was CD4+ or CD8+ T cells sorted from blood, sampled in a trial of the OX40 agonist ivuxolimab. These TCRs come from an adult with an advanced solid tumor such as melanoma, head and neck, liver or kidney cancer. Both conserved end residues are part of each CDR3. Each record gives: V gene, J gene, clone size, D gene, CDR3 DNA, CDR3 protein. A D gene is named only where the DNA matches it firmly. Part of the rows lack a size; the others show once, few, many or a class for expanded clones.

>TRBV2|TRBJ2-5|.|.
TGTGCCAGCAGTCAGGAGGGCCTCTTTCAAGAGACCCAGTACTTC
CASSQEGLFQETQYF
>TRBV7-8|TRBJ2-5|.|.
TGTGCCGGTAGGACAGACCAAGAGACCCAGTACTTC
CAGRTDQETQYF
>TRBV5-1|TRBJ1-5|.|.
TGCGCCAGCAGCTTGGAGGGGTATAGCAATCAGCCCCAGCATTTT
CASSLEGYSNQPQHF
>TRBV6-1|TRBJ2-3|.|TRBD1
TGTGCCAGCAGTGAAAGGCGGACAGGGTCAGATACGCAGTATTTT
CASSERRTGSDTQYF
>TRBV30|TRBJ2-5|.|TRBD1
TGTGCCTGGAGTAGGCAGGGGGCTGAGACCCAGTACTTC
CAWSRQGAETQYF
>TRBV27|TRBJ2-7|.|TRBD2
TGTGCCAGCAGTTTTCCCGGGGAGGGGGAGCAGTACTTC
CASSFPGEGEQYF
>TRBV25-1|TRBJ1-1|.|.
TGTGCCAGCAGTAGCGGAGGGCTCCCTGAAGCTTTCTTT
CASSSGGLPEAFF
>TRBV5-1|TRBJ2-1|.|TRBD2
TGCGCCAGCAGCGAGCAAGGACTAGCGGGGATAAATGAGCAGTTCTTC
CASSEQGLAGINEQFF
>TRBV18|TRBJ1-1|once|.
TGTGCCAGCTCACCTCAACAGGGCGCCGAAGCTTTCTTT
CASSPQQGAEAFF
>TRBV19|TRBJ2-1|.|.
TGTGCCAGTAGTATGGTTGGAAACGGGCCCCCTTTTCTAACTTCCAGCTCCTACAATGAGCAGTTCTTC
CASSMVGNGPPFLTSSSYNEQFF
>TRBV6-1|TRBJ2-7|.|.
TGTGCCAGCAGTGAATCAGGGTTAAAGCAGTACTTC
CASSESGLKQYF
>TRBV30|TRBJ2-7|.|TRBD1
TGTGCCTGGAAACCTACAGGGGCCTCGACCTACGAGCAGTACTTC
CAWKPTGASTYEQYF
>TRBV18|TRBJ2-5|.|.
TGTGCCAGCTCCCGGGACCAAGAGACCCAGTACTTC
CASSRDQETQYF
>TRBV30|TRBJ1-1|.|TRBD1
TGTGCCTGGAGAGAGGGAGGACAGGCCATGGTGGCTTTCTTT
CAWREGGQAMVAFF
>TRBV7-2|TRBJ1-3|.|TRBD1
TGTGCCAGCAGCTTGACAGGGGGAAAAGTAGGAAACACCATATATTTT
CASSLTGGKVGNTIYF
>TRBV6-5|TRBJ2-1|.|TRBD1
TGTGCCAGCACGGACAGGGGGATTTCCAATGAGCAGTTCTTC
CASTDRGISNEQFF
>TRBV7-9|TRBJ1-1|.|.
TGTGCCAGCAGCTTAGGCGTCGGGGAATGGGAGGCTTTCTTT
CASSLGVGEWEAFF
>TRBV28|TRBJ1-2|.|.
TGTGCCAGCAGTTTAGTGGATCCTCCAGGCTACACCTTC
CASSLVDPPGYTF
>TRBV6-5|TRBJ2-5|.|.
TGTGCCAGCAGTTCGCCTAGACAGGCCCAAGAGACCCAGTACTTC
CASSSPRQAQETQYF
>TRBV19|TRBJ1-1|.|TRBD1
TGTGCCAGTAGTAGGGACAGGAGGAACACTGAAGCTTTCTTT
CASSRDRRNTEAFF
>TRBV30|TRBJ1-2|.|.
TGTGCCTGGGATCAACAGGGTTACGGCTACACCTTC
CAWDQQGYGYTF
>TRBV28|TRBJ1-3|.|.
TGTGCCAGCAGCTACCGGGCAGGAAACACCATATATTTT
CASSYRAGNTIYF
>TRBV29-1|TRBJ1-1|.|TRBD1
TGCAGCGTTCGCACAGGGGTGGCCACTGAAGCTTTCTTT
CSVRTGVATEAFF
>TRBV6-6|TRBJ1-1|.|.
TGTGCCAGCAGTTCCCAGGGTATGAACACTGAAGCTTTCTTT
CASSSQGMNTEAFF
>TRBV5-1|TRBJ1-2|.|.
TGCGCCAGCAGCCCGACGAACGAGGGCTATGGCTACACCTTC
CASSPTNEGYGYTF
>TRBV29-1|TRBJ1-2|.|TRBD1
TGCAGCGCCAGACAGGGTGGCTACACCTTC
CSARQGGYTF
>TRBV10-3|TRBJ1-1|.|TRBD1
TGTGCCATCAGTGACAGGACAGGGGCGCGAAAAACTGAAGCTTTCTTT
CAISDRTGARKTEAFF
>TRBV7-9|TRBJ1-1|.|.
TGTGCCAGCAGCCCCCTTTCGAACACTGAAGCTTTCTTT
CASSPLSNTEAFF
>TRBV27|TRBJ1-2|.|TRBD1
TGTGCCAGCAGGCCTGGACAGGGGGTCTATGGCTACACCTTC
CASRPGQGVYGYTF
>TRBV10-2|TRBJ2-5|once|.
TGCGCCAGCAGGGCCCCCCGACAGGGAGGGAGGGAGACCCAGTACTTC
CASRAPRQGGRETQYF
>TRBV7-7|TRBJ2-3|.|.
TGTGCCAGCAGCTTAGGTCAGGACACAGATACGCAGTATTTT
CASSLGQDTDTQYF
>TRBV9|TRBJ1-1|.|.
TGTGCCAGCAGCGCCGTGGGGGCTCAGGGGAAGGCTTTCTTT
CASSAVGAQGKAFF
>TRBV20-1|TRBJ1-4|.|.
TGCAGTGCTAGAGACAGGGAAAAACTGTTTTTT
CSARDREKLFF
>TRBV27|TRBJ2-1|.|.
TGTGCAGCCCTTGGGGGAACGTCCTACAATGAGCAGTTCTTC
CAALGGTSYNEQFF
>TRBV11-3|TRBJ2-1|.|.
TGTGCCAGCAGCTTCTCAGGCTCCTACAATGAGCAGTTCTTC
CASSFSGSYNEQFF
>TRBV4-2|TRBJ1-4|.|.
TGTGCCAGCAGCCCGGAGGGGACTAATGAAAAACTGTTTTTT
CASSPEGTNEKLFF
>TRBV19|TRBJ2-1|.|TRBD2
TGTGCCAGTAGTAGAGGGACTAGCTGGAATGAGCAGTTCTTC
CASSRGTSWNEQFF
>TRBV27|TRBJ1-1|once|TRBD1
TGTGCCAGCAGTTCCTCCGGGACAGGGAGGTACACTGAAGCTTTCTTT
CASSSSGTGRYTEAFF
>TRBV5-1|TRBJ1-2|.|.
TGCGCCAGCAGCCGGGGTTGGCCAGGGCGGGACTATGGCTACACCTTC
CASSRGWPGRDYGYTF
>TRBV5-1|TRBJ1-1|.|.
TGCGCCAGCAGCCGGGGGGACACTGAAGCTTTCTTT
CASSRGDTEAFF
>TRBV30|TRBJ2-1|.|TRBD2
TGTGCCTGGAGTGTACTCCGGCGGGGACTAGCTAATTACCCCCCCTTGAAGCAGTTCTTC
CAWSVLRRGLANYPPLKQFF
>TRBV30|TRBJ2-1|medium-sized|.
TGTGCCTGGAGTGTCACGAACAGACACAATGAGCAGTTCTTC
CAWSVTNRHNEQFF
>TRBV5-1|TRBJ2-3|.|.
TGCGCCAGCAGCCGTGTCCAGGGAGGAATCACAGATACGCAGTATTTT
CASSRVQGGITDTQYF
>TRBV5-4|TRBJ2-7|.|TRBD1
TGTGCCAGCAGCACGTGGACAGGAATTTACGAGCAGTACTTC
CASSTWTGIYEQYF
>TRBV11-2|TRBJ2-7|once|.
TGTGCCAGCAGCTTATTCAGGGGAGCCTACGAGCAGTACTTC
CASSLFRGAYEQYF
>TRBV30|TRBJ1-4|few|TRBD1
TGTGCCTGGAGTTCCGGGACAGGGAATGAAAAACTGTTTTTT
CAWSSGTGNEKLFF
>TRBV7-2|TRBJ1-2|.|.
TGTGCCAGCAGCTTATTTGGGAGCTATGGCTACACCTTC
CASSLFGSYGYTF
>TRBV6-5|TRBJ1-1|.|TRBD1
TGTGCCAGCAGTCCTGTCCGGGACAGGAACACTGAAGCTTTCTTT
CASSPVRDRNTEAFF
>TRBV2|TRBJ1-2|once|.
TGTGCCAGCAGAATCGGACGGATCTATGGCTACACCTTC
CASRIGRIYGYTF
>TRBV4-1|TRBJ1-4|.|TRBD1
TGCGCCAGCAGCCGCAGACAGGGGCAGGAAAAACTGTTTTTT
CASSRRQGQEKLFF
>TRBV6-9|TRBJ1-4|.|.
TGTGCCAGCAGTTATAAAGCCGCCAGCCCTCGGTGGGAACTGTTTTTT
CASSYKAASPRWELFF